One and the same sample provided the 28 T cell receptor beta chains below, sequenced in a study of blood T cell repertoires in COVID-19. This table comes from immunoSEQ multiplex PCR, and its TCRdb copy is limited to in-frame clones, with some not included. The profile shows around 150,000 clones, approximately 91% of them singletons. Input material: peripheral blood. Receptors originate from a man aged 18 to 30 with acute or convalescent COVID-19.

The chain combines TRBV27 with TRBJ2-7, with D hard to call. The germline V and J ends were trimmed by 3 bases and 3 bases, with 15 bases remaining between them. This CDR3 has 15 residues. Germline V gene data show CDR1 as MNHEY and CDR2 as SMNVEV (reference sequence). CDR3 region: CASSLGPQILYEQYF. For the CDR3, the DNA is TGTGCCAGCAGTTTGGGCCCGCAGATTCTCTACGAGCAGTACTTC.

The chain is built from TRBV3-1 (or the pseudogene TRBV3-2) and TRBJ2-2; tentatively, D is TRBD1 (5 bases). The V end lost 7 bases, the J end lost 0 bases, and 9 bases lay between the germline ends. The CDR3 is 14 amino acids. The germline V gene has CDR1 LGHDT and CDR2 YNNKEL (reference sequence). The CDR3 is CASNHRTNTGELFF. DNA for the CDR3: TGTGCCAGCAATCACAGGACGAACACCGGGGAGCTGTTTTTT.

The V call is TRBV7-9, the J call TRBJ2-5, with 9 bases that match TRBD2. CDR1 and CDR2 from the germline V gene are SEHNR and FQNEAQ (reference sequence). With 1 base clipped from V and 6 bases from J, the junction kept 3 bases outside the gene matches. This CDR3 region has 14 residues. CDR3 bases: TGTGCCAGCAGCTTAGGCGGGGGGGCTCAGACCCAGTACTTC. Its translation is CASSLGGGAQTQYF.

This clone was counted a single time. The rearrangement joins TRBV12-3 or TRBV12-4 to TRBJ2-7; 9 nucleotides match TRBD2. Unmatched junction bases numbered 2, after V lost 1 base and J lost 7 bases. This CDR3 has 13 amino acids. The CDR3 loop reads CASSLGLAGEQYF. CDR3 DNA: TGTGCCAGCAGTTTAGGGCTAGCGGGAGAGCAGTACTTC.

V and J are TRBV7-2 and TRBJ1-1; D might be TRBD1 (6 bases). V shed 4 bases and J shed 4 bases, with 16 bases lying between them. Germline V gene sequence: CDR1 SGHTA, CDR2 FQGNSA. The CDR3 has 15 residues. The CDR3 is CASSSYPGESTEAFF. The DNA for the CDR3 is TGTGCCAGCAGCTCGTACCCAGGGGAGAGCACTGAAGCTTTCTTT.

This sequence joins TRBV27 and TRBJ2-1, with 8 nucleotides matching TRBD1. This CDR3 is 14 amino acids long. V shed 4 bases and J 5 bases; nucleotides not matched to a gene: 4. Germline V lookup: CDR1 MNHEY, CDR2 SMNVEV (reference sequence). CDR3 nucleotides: TGTGCCAGCAGTTCGGACAGGGAAGACAATGAGCAGTTCTTC. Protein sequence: CASSSDREDNEQFF.

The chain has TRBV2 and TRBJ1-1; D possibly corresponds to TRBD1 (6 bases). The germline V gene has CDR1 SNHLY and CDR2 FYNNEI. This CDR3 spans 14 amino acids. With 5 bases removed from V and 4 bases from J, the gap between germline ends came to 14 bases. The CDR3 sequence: CASSHLTGATEAFF. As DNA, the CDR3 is TGTGCCAGCAGTCACTTGACAGGCGCCACTGAAGCTTTCTTT. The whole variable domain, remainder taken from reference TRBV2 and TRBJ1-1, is EPEVTQTPSHQVTQMGQEVILRCVPISNHLYFYWYRQILGQKVEFLVSFYNNEISEKSEIFDDQFSVERPDGSNFTLKIRSTKLEDSAMYFCASSHLTGATEAFFGQGTRLTVV.

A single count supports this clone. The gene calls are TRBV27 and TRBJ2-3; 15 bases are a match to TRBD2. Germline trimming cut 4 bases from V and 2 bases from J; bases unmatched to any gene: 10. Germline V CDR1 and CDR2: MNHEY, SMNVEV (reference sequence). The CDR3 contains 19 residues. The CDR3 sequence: CASSSGLAGGAPLTDTQYF. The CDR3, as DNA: TGTGCCAGCAGTTCCGGACTAGCGGGGGGGGCACCCCTCACAGATACGCAGTATTTT.

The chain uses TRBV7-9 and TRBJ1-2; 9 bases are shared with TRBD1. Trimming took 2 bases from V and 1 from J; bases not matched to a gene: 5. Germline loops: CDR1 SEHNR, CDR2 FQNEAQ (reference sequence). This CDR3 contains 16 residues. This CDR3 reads CASSLPQGAGNYGYTF. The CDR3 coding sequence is TGTGCCAGCAGCTTACCACAGGGGGCTGGTAACTATGGCTACACCTTC.

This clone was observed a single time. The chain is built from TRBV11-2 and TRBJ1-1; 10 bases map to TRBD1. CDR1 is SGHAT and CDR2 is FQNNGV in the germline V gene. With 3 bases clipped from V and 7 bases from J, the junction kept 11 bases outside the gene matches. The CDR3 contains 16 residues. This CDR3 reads CASSLYPGQGMIEAFF. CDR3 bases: TGTGCCAGCAGCTTGTACCCGGGACAGGGGATGATTGAAGCTTTCTTT.

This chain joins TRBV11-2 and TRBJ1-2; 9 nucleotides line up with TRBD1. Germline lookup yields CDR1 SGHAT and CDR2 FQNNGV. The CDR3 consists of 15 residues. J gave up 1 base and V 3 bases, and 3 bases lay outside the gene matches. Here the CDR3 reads CASSFGQGRNYGYTF. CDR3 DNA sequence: TGTGCCAGCAGCTTTGGACAGGGGCGTAACTATGGCTACACCTTC.

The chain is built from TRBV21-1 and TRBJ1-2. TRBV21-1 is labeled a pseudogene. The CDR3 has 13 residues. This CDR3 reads CASSALVLYGYTF. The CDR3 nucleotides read TGTGCCAGCAGCGCTCTAGTACTCTATGGCTACACCTTC.

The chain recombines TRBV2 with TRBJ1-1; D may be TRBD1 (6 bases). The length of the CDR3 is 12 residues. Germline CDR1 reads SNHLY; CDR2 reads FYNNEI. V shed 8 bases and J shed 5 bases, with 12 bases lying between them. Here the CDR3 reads CASLRQDTEAFF. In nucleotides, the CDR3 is TGTGCCAGCCTCCGACAGGATACTGAAGCTTTCTTT.

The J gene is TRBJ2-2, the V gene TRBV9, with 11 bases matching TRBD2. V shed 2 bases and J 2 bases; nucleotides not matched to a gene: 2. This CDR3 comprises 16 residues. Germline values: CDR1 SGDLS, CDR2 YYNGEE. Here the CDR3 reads CASSVSGGANTGELFF. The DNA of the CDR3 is TGTGCCAGCAGCGTTAGCGGGGGGGCAAACACCGGGGAGCTGTTTTTT. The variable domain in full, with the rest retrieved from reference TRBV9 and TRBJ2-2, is DSGVTQTPKHLITATGQRVTLRCSPRSGDLSVYWYQQSLDQGLQFLIQYYNGEERAKGNILERFSAQQFPDLHSELNLSSLELGDSALYFCASSVSGGANTGELFFGEGSRLTVL.

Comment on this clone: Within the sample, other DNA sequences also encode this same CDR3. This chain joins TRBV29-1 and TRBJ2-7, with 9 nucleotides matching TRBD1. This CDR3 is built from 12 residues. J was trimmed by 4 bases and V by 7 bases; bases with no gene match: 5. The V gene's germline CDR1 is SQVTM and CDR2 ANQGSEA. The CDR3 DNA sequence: TGCAGCGCCGGACAGGGGACGTACGAGCAGTACTTC. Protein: CSAGQGTYEQYF.

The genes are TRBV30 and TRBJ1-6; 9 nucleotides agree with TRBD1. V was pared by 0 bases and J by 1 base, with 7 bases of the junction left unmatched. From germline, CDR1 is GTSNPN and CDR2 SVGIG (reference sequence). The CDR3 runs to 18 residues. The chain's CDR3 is CAWSVGTGIGSYNSPLHF. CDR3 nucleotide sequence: TGTGCCTGGAGTGTAGGGACAGGGATAGGGTCCTATAATTCACCCCTCCACTTT.

CDR3 nucleotides: TGCGCCAGCAGCTTGGAGGACACAAGCTCTGGAAACACCATATATTTT. It codes for CASSLEDTSSGNTIYF. The chain employs TRBV5-1 and TRBJ1-3; the D gene is possibly TRBD1 (5 bases). Trimming took 0 bases from V and 0 from J, leaving 10 bases between them. CDR1 is SGHRS and CDR2 is YFSETQ in the germline V gene. The length of the CDR3 is 16 residues.

The CDR3 loop is CASSPPRLAGGFNTGELFF. DNA for the CDR3: TGTGCCAGCTCACCGCCTAGACTAGCGGGAGGATTTAACACCGGGGAGCTGTTTTTT. This sequence joins TRBV18 and TRBJ2-2, with 13 positions matching TRBD2. From germline, CDR1 is KGHSH and CDR2 LQKENI. Trimming removed 3 bases from V and 2 bases from J; junction bases left unmatched: 9. The CDR3 extends over 19 amino acids.

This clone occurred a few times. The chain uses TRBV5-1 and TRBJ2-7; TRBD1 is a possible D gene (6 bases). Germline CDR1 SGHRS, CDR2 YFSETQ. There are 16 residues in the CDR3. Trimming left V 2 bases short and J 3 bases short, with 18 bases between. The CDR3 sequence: CASSLLTGSPVYEQYF. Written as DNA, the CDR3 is TGCGCCAGCAGCTTATTGACAGGCTCACCTGTCTACGAGCAGTACTTC.

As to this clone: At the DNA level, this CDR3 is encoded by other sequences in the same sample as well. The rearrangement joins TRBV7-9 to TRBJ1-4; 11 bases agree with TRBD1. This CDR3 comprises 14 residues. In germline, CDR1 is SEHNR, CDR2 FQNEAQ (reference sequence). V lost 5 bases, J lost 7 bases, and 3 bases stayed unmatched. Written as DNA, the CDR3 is TGTGCCAGCAGCCCCGGGACAGGGGGTGAAAAACTGTTTTTT. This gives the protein CASSPGTGGEKLFF. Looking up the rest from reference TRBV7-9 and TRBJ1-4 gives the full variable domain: DTGVSQNPRHKITKRGQNVTFRCDPISEHNRLYWYRQTLGQGPEFLTYFQNEAQLEKSRLLSDRFSAERPKGSFSTLEIQRTEQGDSAMYLCASSPGTGGEKLFFGSGTQLSVL.

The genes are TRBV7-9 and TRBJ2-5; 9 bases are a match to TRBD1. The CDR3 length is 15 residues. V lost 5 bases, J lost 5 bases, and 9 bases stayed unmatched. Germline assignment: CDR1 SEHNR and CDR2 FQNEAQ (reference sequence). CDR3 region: CASSMDRGRVETQYF. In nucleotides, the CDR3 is TGTGCCAGCAGCATGGACAGGGGAAGGGTGGAGACCCAGTACTTC.

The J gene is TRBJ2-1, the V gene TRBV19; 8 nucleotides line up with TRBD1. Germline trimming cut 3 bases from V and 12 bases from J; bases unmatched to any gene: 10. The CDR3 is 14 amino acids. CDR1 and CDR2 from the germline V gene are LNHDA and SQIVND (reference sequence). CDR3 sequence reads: CASSMGQDSPLQFF. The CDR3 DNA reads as TGTGCCAGTAGTATGGGACAGGACTCTCCGTTGCAGTTCTTC.

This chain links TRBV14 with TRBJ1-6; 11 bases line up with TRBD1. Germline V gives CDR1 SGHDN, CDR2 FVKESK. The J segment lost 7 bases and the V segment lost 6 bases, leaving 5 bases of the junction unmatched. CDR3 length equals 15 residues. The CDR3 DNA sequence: TGTGCCAGCAGGCGGACAGGGGGCGAGAATTCACCCCTCCACTTT. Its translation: CASRRTGGENSPLHF.

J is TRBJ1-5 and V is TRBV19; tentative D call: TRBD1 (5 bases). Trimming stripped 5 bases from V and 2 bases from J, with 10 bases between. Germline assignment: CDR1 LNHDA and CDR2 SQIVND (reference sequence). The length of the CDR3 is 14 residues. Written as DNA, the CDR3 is TGTGCCAGTAGTGGGGCAGTGGGCAATCAGCCCCAGCATTTT. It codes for CASSGAVGNQPQHF.

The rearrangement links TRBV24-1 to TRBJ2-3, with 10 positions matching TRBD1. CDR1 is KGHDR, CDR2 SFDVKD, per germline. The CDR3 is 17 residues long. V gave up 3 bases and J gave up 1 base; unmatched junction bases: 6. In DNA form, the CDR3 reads TGTGCCACCAGTGATCTTACCGGGACAGGGGGCACAGATACGCAGTATTTT. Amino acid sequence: CATSDLTGTGGTDTQYF.

The CDR3: CASSQVEGQWGLNTEAFF. In nucleotides, the CDR3 is TGTGCCAGCAGCCAAGTCGAGGGACAGTGGGGCCTTAACACTGAAGCTTTCTTT. The V and J genes are TRBV4-2 and TRBJ1-1, with 7 bases aligning to TRBD1. There are 18 residues in the CDR3. Germline V gene lookup returns CDR1 LGHNA and CDR2 YNFKEQ. The J segment lost 2 bases and the V segment lost 1 base, leaving 13 bases of the junction unmatched.

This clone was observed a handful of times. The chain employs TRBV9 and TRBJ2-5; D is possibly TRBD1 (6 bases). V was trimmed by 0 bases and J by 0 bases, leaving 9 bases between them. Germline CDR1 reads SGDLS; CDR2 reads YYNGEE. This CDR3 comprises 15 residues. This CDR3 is CASSVGGLNQETQYF. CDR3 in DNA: TGTGCCAGCAGCGTAGGGGGGCTAAACCAAGAGACCCAGTACTTC.

The CDR3 DNA sequence: TGCGCCAGCAGCTTGACAGGGACGGGCGGCTACACCTTC. It is translated as CASSLTGTGGYTF. The V gene is TRBV5-1, the J gene TRBJ1-2, with D possibly TRBD1 on 6 matching bases. The V gene's germline CDR1 is SGHRS and CDR2 YFSETQ. Trimming stripped 1 base from V and 8 bases from J, with 12 bases between. This CDR3 has 13 amino acids.